A selection of T cell receptor beta chains follows, all from one sample in a study of T-cell memory formation after mild COVID-19. MiXCR was run by TCRdb on the 5' RACE reads, yielding one entry per CDR3 protein. The table has under 450,000 distinct CDR3 sequences, approximately 22% seen once. What was sequenced was PBMCs or a T cell subset sorted from them (not recorded which). The source is a man aged 18-30 years who had mild COVID-19 (a few samples of this study predate the infection). Cell type and time point are not known. Both conserved end residues are part of each CDR3. A D gene is named only where the DNA matches it firmly. The listing skips clone size in some rows; elsewhere it reads once, few, many or a size class.

size	D	J	V	CDR3	DNA
-	-	TRBJ2-7	TRBV25-1	CASRKQGSYEQYF	TGTGCCAGCAGGAAACAGGGTTCCTACGAGCAGTACTTC
few	TRBD1	TRBJ1-6	TRBV5-5	CASSTTDRIGSPLHF	TGTGCCAGCAGCACAACGGACAGGATCGGGTCACCCCTCCACTTT
few	TRBD1	TRBJ2-5	TRBV7-9	CASSPGQGYQETQYF	TGTGCCAGCAGCCCGGGACAGGGGTACCAAGAGACCCAGTACTTC
few	-	TRBJ2-3	TRBV10-3	CAIIRGLSTDTQYF	TGTGCCATCATCAGGGGTCTTAGCACAGATACGCAGTATTTT
few	-	TRBJ1-4	TRBV18	CASSRDGNEKLFF	TGTGCCAGCTCACGTGACGGTAATGAAAAACTGTTTTTT
-	-	TRBJ1-5	TRBV20-1	CSASWQVGNQPQHF	TGCAGTGCTAGCTGGCAGGTCGGCAATCAGCCCCAGCATTTT
few	-	TRBJ2-2	TRBV27	CASQLDIFTGELFF	TGTGCCAGCCAACTGGACATTTTCACCGGGGAGCTGTTTTTT
few	-	TRBJ1-5	TRBV7-4	CASSWRGGPNQPQHF	TGTGCCAGCAGCTGGCGGGGGGGGCCGAATCAGCCCCAGCATTTT
-	-	TRBJ1-5	TRBV6-5	CASGIGQGDPTQHF	TGTGCCAGCGGAATAGGGCAGGGAGACCCCACCCAGCATTTT
-	-	TRBJ2-2	TRBV7-6	CASSPIRQANTGELFF	TGTGCCAGCAGCCCAATTAGACAGGCGAACACCGGGGAGCTGTTTTTT
few	TRBD1	TRBJ1-4	TRBV7-9	CASSLADRERFEKLFF	TGTGCCAGCAGCTTAGCCGACAGGGAGCGATTCGAAAAACTGTTTTTT
-	-	TRBJ2-3	TRBV14	CASSQFRRDTQYF	TGTGCCAGCAGCCAATTTCGGAGGGATACGCAGTATTTT
few	-	TRBJ2-1	TRBV29-1	CSVDSFAVRGDEQFF	TGCAGCGTTGATTCATTTGCGGTCAGAGGCGATGAGCAGTTCTTC
many	-	TRBJ1-5	TRBV6-6	CASSYFQSNQPQHF	TGTGCCAGCAGTTACTTTCAGAGCAATCAGCCCCAGCATTTT
-	-	TRBJ2-3	TRBV10-3	CAISEKPNTDTQYF	TGTGCCATCAGTGAGAAACCGAACACAGATACGCAGTATTTT
few	-	TRBJ1-5	TRBV24-1	CATSDSTKRDGQHF	TGTGCCACCAGTGATTCGACAAAACGGGACGGACAGCATTTT
many	-	TRBJ2-2	TRBV4-2	CASSQAGNTNTGELFF	TGTGCCAGCAGCCAAGCGGGGAACACGAACACCGGGGAGCTGTTTTTT
-	-	TRBJ2-5	TRBV7-2	CASSLVQAPRTQYF	TGTGCCAGCAGCTTAGTACAAGCCCCCCGGACCCAGTACTTC
-	-	TRBJ1-6	TRBV4-3	CASSQESQPSPLHF	TGCGCCAGCAGCCAAGAGTCGCAGCCATCACCCCTCCACTTT
once	-	TRBJ2-3	TRBV7-3	CASSSQNGTDTQYF	TGTGCCAGCAGCTCCCAGAACGGCACAGATACGCAGTATTTT
-	-	TRBJ1-1	TRBV12-5	CASGLGQRAEAFF	TGTGCTAGTGGTTTGGGGCAGCGGGCTGAAGCTTTCTTT
few	-	TRBJ2-3	TRBV19	CASSQRAEDTQYF	TGTGCCAGTAGTCAGCGAGCGGAAGATACGCAGTATTTT
-	TRBD1	TRBJ1-3	TRBV5-6	CASTGQGAGNTIYF	TGTGCCAGCACCGGACAGGGGGCTGGAAACACCATATATTTT
few	TRBD2	TRBJ2-2	TRBV6-2/TRBV6-3	CASSSSGTSFGELFF	TGTGCCAGCAGTTCCTCCGGGACTAGCTTCGGGGAGCTGTTTTTT
many	-	TRBJ2-1	TRBV6-2/TRBV6-3	CASRVKTPRSPYNEQFF	TGTGCCAGCAGGGTTAAGACCCCTAGGTCCCCCTACAATGAGCAGTTCTTC
-	-	TRBJ1-3	TRBV12-5	CASGLAGEESSGNTIYF	TGTGCTAGTGGTTTGGCAGGGGAGGAGAGCTCTGGAAACACCATATATTTT
-	-	TRBJ2-5	TRBV20-1	CSAERGKETQYF	TGCAGTGCTGAAAGGGGGAAAGAGACCCAGTACTTC
-	TRBD2	TRBJ2-1	TRBV7-3	CASSLYGGSGGEQFF	TGTGCCAGCAGCTTATACGGTGGCTCGGGGGGTGAGCAGTTCTTC